The T cell receptor (beta chain) described here comes from a study of CD8 T cells in ankylosing spondylitis. TCRdb reprocessed the 5' RACE reads with MiXCR, giving one entry per CDR3 protein. The table lists about 140,000 distinct CDR3 sequences, roughly 34% of them singletons. The length of the CDR3 is 17 residues. The germline gives CDR1 SGHRS, CDR2 YFSETQ. Trimming removed 4 bases from V and 2 bases from J; junction bases left unmatched: 7. The TCR comes from a male donor with ankylosing spondylitis. Input material: synovial fluid, either unsorted or a sorted T cell fraction (not recorded which). The genes are TRBV5-1 and TRBJ2-5; TRBD2 matches 14 bases. In DNA form, the CDR3 reads TGCGCCAGCAGCACGGGACTAGCGGGGGTTGGGCAAGAGACCCAGTACTTC. Its protein is CASSTGLAGVGQETQYF.